Listed here are 9 T cell receptor beta chains from one sample, sequenced in a study of cytomegalovirus exposure and HLA in healthy donors. PCR primers comprised 60 Vbeta and 13 Jbeta primers. Method: immunoSEQ multiplex PCR; TCRdb's copy keeps in-frame clones and lacks some. Among roughly 88,000 clones listed, 69% were seen once. The specimen was PBMCs. Source of these receptors: a man aged 50 or older in good health and CMV-seronegative.

This chain uses TRBV27 with TRBJ2-2; 8 bases align to TRBD1. Germline V gives CDR1 MNHEY, CDR2 SMNVEV (reference sequence). J lost 3 bases, V lost 4 bases, and 4 bases had no gene match. The length of the CDR3 is 15 residues. The CDR3 reads CASSSQGAYTGELFF. The CDR3 bases are TGTGCCAGCAGTTCCCAGGGGGCCTACACCGGGGAGCTGTTTTTT.

The chain uses TRBV9 and TRBJ1-4; no clear D gene. Trimming removed 1 base at V and 7 bases at J, with 11 bases between. This CDR3 spans 14 amino acids. CDR1 and CDR2 from the germline V gene are SGDLS and YYNGEE. The CDR3 loop is CASSVWPQAEKLFF. The CDR3 region has the DNA TGTGCCAGCAGCGTATGGCCCCAGGCTGAAAAACTGTTTTTT.

The J gene is TRBJ1-1, the V gene TRBV10-3, with a weak D call TRBD1 (6 bases). The CDR3 consists of 13 residues. Trimming stripped 6 bases from V and 1 base from J, with 9 bases between. Germline V gene data show CDR1 as ENHRY and CDR2 as SYGVKD. The CDR3 bases are TGTGCCATCAGGCGGGGGCAGAACACTGAAGCTTTCTTT. Translated, it gives CAIRRGQNTEAFF.

The chain carries TRBV21-1 and TRBJ2-2; no check of the table's D call, TRBD1, against the DNA was made. TRBV21-1 is described as a pseudogene. CDR3 length equals 17 residues. CDR3 protein: CASSKGRDRRDTGELFF. CDR3 nucleotides: TGTGCCAGCAGCAAAGGGAGGGACAGGCGAGACACCGGGGAGCTGTTTTTT.

This clone was observed a few times. This chain uses TRBV28 with TRBJ1-5; D is uncertain. The CDR3 has 12 amino acids. V was cut by 7 bases and J by 4 bases, with 8 bases left in between. CDR1 is MDHEN and CDR2 is SYDVKM in the germline V gene. The CDR3 is CASNVLNQPQHF. CDR3 in DNA: TGTGCCAGCAATGTCTTGAATCAGCCCCAGCATTTT.

The sample holds one count of this clone. V is TRBV5-5 and J is TRBJ2-7; 9 bases are shared with TRBD1. CDR1 is SGHKS, CDR2 YYEKEE, per germline (reference sequence). This CDR3 comprises 16 residues. The J segment lost 2 bases and the V segment lost 2 bases, leaving 8 bases of the junction unmatched. This CDR3 reads CASSFGPGTGTYEQYF. In DNA form, the CDR3 reads TGTGCCAGCAGCTTCGGTCCCGGGACAGGGACCTACGAGCAGTACTTC.

This clone was seen more than once but under ten times. J is TRBJ1-2 and V is TRBV2; TRBD1 matches 9 bases. J was trimmed by 8 bases and V by 6 bases; bases with no gene match: 10. The CDR3 covers 14 residues. Germline V lookup: CDR1 SNHLY, CDR2 FYNNEI. CDR3 sequence reads: CASRPDRGIGGYTF. CDR3 sequence (DNA): TGTGCCAGCAGACCGGACAGGGGAATTGGCGGCTACACCTTC.

The V call is TRBV7-9, the J call TRBJ1-1, with D maybe TRBD1 (6 bases). Germline V gene lookup returns CDR1 SEHNR and CDR2 FQNEAQ (reference sequence). V shed 6 bases and J shed 3 bases, with 11 bases lying between them. The CDR3 loop spans 13 amino acids. For the CDR3, the DNA is TGTGCCAGCAGAACAGGGCGGGACACTGAAGCTTTCTTT. It codes for CASRTGRDTEAFF. The entire variable domain, with the rest obtained from reference TRBV7-9 and TRBJ1-1, is as follows: DTGVSQNPRHKITKRGQNVTFRCDPISEHNRLYWYRQTLGQGPEFLTYFQNEAQLEKSRLLSDRFSAERPKGSFSTLEIQRTEQGDSAMYLCASRTGRDTEAFFGQGTRLTVV.

The chain combines TRBV29-1 with TRBJ2-7; no clear D gene. The CDR3 length is 13 residues. CDR1 is SQVTM and CDR2 is ANQGSEA in the germline V gene. The CDR3 DNA reads as TGCAGGATTGGTTGTAGGAGCTCCTACGAGCAGTACGTC. Protein sequence: CRIGCRSSYEQYV.